This entry is about one T cell receptor beta chain. Its antigen specificity is not known. There are no base qualities to consult, and no much larger clone falls within one base. Receptor libraries were prepared by PCR. TCRdb records NextSeq 500 as the sequencer. Bulk TCR libraries were prepared as previously described, using TCR primers listed in Table S5. Purification of total RNA was performed with the Qiagen AllPrep DNA/RNA kit. Before analysis, reads from multiple sequencing runs of one library were combined. The authors' pipeline ran thus. Only reads with exact TCR constant sequence were kept, trimmed to 150 nt, and grouped by their 12-nt molecular barcodes. Within each barcode group, reads were sub-clustered at a 15% Levenshtein threshold, and quality-weighted consensus sequences were built per RNA molecule. Non-functional sequences were excluded, and lower-count sequences lying one edit away from another sequence were also excluded. Barcode sub-clusters with fewer than 20% of the maximum read count were removed, based on fitting two negative binomial distributions. The public reads were quality trimmed at Q25 with fastp and then assembled into clones with MiXCR by TCRdb, keeping productive beta chains. Every entry covers one CDR3 protein and lists the most common genes and DNA from its rows. The V and J calls and clone size are TCRdb's, not the authors'. Within this sample are under 600,000 distinct CDR3 sequences, with about a quarter of them counted one time only. The ten largest clones add up to around 0.76% of the sample.

The sample originates from a study of molecular identifiers for immune sequencing clone quantification (dated by TCRdb to between 2018 and 2020). About the investigation overall: For a replicate experiment, the RNA from either approximately 20,000 or 100,000 naive CD8 T cells was divided into five aliquots, and four of those aliquots went on to sequencing. This methods study benchmarked molecular-identifier clustering-based TCR repertoire sequencing (MIDCIRS) and TCR RNA copy counting, using CD8 T cells to do so. On the study overall, not on this receptor specifically: Even against a background of 750,000 to 1,000,000 naive CD8 T cells, spiked-in Jurkat TCR RNA amounting to a single cell's worth was reported to be detectable. In CMV-specific effector cells, clones with more than 20 RNA copies contained over 98% of molecules, whereas in naive cells such clones contained under 1% of molecules. The naive libraries included spiked-in Jurkat TCR RNA (around 10 copies' worth), and this RNA is not part of the donor repertoire. Highly expanded clone sizes could be underestimated because identical TCR molecules may share a barcode. When barcode sub-clustering was omitted, TCR diversity was inflated by chimeric consensus sequences, with chimeras reaching as high as 47%. Modeling gave about 3 recovered TCR RNA copies per cell versus 8 to 10 by digital PCR, implying around 30% capture efficiency.

In the germline V gene (reference sequence), CDR1 corresponds to MNHEY and CDR2 to SMNVEV. Trimming takes 2 bases from V and 0 bases from J, and the germline ends sit 16 bases apart. CDR3 length: 17 amino acids, cysteine to phenylalanine. Only the CDR3 region is kept as DNA, spanning 51 bases read in frame from base 1. Libraries of naive CD8 T cells were built from approximately 20,000 to 980,000 sorted cells, with 10%, 30% or 50% of the purified RNA used. On a BD FACSAria II, naive CD8 T cells were FACS-sorted as CD8+CD4-CCR7+CD45RA+ and collected into RLT Plus buffer. To test detection sensitivity, Jurkat RNA equal to under 13 TCR copies was added to samples of about 20,000-1,000,000 naive CD8 T cells. CD8 T cells were enriched with RosetteSep CD8+ T Cell Enrichment Cocktail and Ficoll-Paque, followed by ACK red cell lysis.

The receptor's source is a human donor in good health. Some libraries in this study had Jurkat cell RNA spiked in. The sequenced sample consisted of naive CD8+ T cells from blood, with Jurkat cell RNA spiked in. The cell subset or site label, read with the paper, signifies: FACS-sorted CD8+CD4-CCR7+CD45RA+ naive T cells. The chain couples TRBV27 to TRBJ1-1; the D gene cannot be named for sure. The CDR3 in this case is CASSLIPRRNMNTEAFF. DNA sequence: TGTGCCAGCAGTTTAATTCCCAGACGGAATATGAACACTGAAGCTTTCTTT.